A single sample gave rise to the 6 T cell receptor beta chains below, sequenced in a study of regulatory T cells in long-lasting Graves disease. Time point described: newly diagnosed GD, antithyroid drugs for less than 3 months. Generation of the TCR library employed RNA extracted from PBMCs. Arm-PCR with iRepertoire HTBI primers amplified the CDR3 regions for these TCR beta libraries. TCRdb fed the multiplex PCR reads into MiXCR, producing one record per CDR3 protein. The sample holds 540,000 or so distinct CDR3 sequences; approximately 15% are singletons and the top ten take 10%. The same sample was also used in a study of T cells in Graves' hyperthyroidism and ophthalmopathy.

This specimen consisted of peripheral blood mononuclear cells (PBMCs), obtained at new diagnosis, from a patient treated with antithyroid drugs. The source is a man between 25 and 39 years old with Graves disease.

With respect to this clonotype: A read error likely explains this, since a far larger clone differs by one base. V and J are TRBV10-3 and TRBJ2-1; TRBD1 might be the D (5 bases). The CDR3 has 16 amino acids. Germline-derived CDR1 and CDR2 are ENHRY and SYGVKD. Here the CDR3 reads CASSPRRAGPYDEQFF. CDR3 sequence (DNA): TGTGCCAGCTCCCCGCGTAGGGCAGGGCCCTACGATGAGCAGTTCTTC.

This chain links TRBV5-1 with TRBJ2-2, with D tentatively TRBD1 or TRBD2 (5 bases each). The germline gives CDR1 SGHRS, CDR2 YFSETQ. CDR3 size: 13 residues. The V gene lost 6 bases and the J gene lost 6 bases, with 12 bases spanning the gap. CDR3 in DNA: TGCGCCAGCAATCTGGGGGAATCCGGGGAGCTGTTTTTT. As protein: CASNLGESGELFF.

This clonotype was picked up many times. J is TRBJ2-1 and V is TRBV15; 7 nucleotides agree with TRBD2. V lost 5 bases to trimming and J lost 5 bases; unmatched junction nucleotides: 12. Germline lookup yields CDR1 LNHNV and CDR2 YYDKDF (reference sequence). The CDR3 is 16 residues long. In DNA form, the CDR3 reads TGTGCCACCAGCCCCCGGGGGACTAACCCCCACAATGAGCAGTTCTTC. Amino acid sequence: CATSPRGTNPHNEQFF. The variable domain in full, completed from reference TRBV15 and TRBJ2-1, reads DAMVIQNPRYQVTQFGKPVTLSCSQTLNHNVMYWYQQKSSQAPKLLFHYYDKDFNNEADTPDNFQSRRPNTSFCFLDIRSPGLGDTAMYLCATSPRGTNPHNEQFFGPGTRLTVL.

About this clonotype itself: Since a much larger clone is just one base distant, this may be a read error. The chain couples TRBV12-3 or TRBV12-4 to TRBJ1-5, with D unresolved. With 5 bases removed from V and 5 bases from J, the gap between germline ends came to 7 bases. The CDR3 length is 12 residues. CDR3 amino acids: CASSIQDQPQHF. The CDR3 coding sequence is TGTGCCAGCAGTATCCAGGATCAGCCCCAGCATTTT.

This clonotype was counted many times. V and J are TRBV5-1 and TRBJ2-5, with D possibly TRBD2 on 6 matching bases. This CDR3 is built from 14 residues. The V end lost 2 bases, the J end lost 5 bases, and 13 bases lay between the germline ends. Germline CDR1 reads SGHRS; CDR2 reads YFSETQ. In nucleotides, the CDR3 is TGCGCCAGCAGCTTCTCGGGGGATTGGGAGACCCAGTACTTC. Its protein product is CASSFSGDWETQYF.

This clonotype occurred many times. The chain employs TRBV28 and TRBJ2-7; 7 positions match TRBD2. Trimming cost V 6 bases and J 2 bases; bases outside gene matches: 4. The V gene's germline CDR1 is MDHEN and CDR2 SYDVKM. The CDR3 spans 13 residues. The CDR3 protein is CASSPRGAYEQYF. CDR3 bases: TGTGCCAGCAGCCCCCGGGGGGCCTACGAGCAGTACTTC.